This paragraph reports one T cell receptor (beta chain). This receptor's antigen is unknown. No clone much larger than this one lies a single base away; base qualities are absent. The CDR3 starts with the cysteine, ends with the phenylalanine, and has 17 residues. Only CDR3 DNA remains: 51 bases, in frame from the first base. The germline V gene supplies CDR1 LGHNA and CDR2 YSLEER. V is pared back by 1 base and J by 4 bases, with 19 bases lying between the germline termini. The cohort comprised more than 550 healthy bone marrow donors. At the time of sampling, all cohort members were nominally healthy, though unrecorded immune exposures were likely present. The donor tested CMV seropositive, placing the donor among the 289 seropositive members of the cohort. Every donor gave a peripheral blood sample, and the peripheral blood mononuclear cells from that sample were used for TCR beta sequencing. The Qiagen DNeasy Blood Extraction Kit was used to extract genomic DNA from the blood cell samples.

Libraries came from the immunoSEQ multiplex PCR assay. A mixture of 60 forward primers for TCR Vbeta segments and 13 reverse primers for TCR Jbeta segments was used in the multiplex PCR. The CDR3 region of rearranged TCR beta genes was amplified from genomic DNA by a multiplex PCR assay. On the Illumina HiSeq System, the amplified TCR beta libraries were sequenced as 87-base-pair reads. On the study's bioinformatics: Across the roughly 600 repertoires, a later analysis counted tens of millions of unique TCR beta chains, around 11 million of which were shared by at least two donors. Raw reads were error-corrected and collapsed into unique sequences with a nearest-neighbor algorithm that merged closely related sequences to remove PCR and sequencing errors. To assign V, D and J gene segments, CDR3 sequences were aligned to IMGT reference sequences. For a sequence to be retained, a match of at least six nucleotides to both a V gene segment and a J gene segment was required. Rearrangements were classified as productive when the CDR3 lacked stop codons and remained in frame with V and J, and all other rearrangements were classified as non-productive. Following IMGT convention, CDR3 was defined as the stretch from the second conserved V-encoded cysteine up to the conserved J-encoded phenylalanine. The earlier analysis of some 580 of the donors excluded any sequence lacking an unambiguous match to a single V gene segment. An earlier analysis of about 600 of the donors called V segments functional above 56.7% productive rearrangements and segregating when the between-donor standard deviation exceeded 5%. A statistical classification framework was built for diagnosing cytomegalovirus status from the catalog of TCR beta chain sequences. In a later analysis, TCR nucleotide sequences were compared against IMGT/GENE-DB human TR gene sequences so that V and J genes could be assigned. In a later analysis, CDR3 sequences and most-parsimonious VDJ recombination scenarios were assigned using the TCRdist pipeline. In a later analysis, each TCR beta chain was defined by its CDR3 amino acid sequence together with its V-gene family, and reads lacking a unique V-gene family were excluded. A later analysis removed 550 to 650 highly shared, low-generation-probability nucleotide sequences to deal with suspected cross-contamination and a sequencing artifact. A later analysis calculated a clonal expansion index for each public chain from normalized within-repertoire ranks of inferred template counts. Generation probabilities in a later analysis came from a VDJ recombination model fitted to out-of-frame rearrangements, and those results were checked against IGoR. A later analysis scored TCR-TCR, TCR-HLA and TCR-CMV co-occurrence with hypergeometric tests, applying a repertoire-size bias correction to TCR pairs. To estimate false discovery rates, a later analysis permuted the HLA or CMV assignments 20 times. In a later analysis, co-occurring TCRs were grouped using DBSCAN, with TCRdist sequence similarity added in when clustering inside HLA-allele-positive subsets. Repertoires with fewer than 30,000 or more than 120,000 public chains were left out of co-occurrence clustering, as were about five repertoires with anomalous nucleotide sharing. TCRdb carries this immuneACCESS record with in-frame sequences only. Its versions omit some clonotypes, under half of them owing to an unresolved V gene in the studies checked, with the rest unexplained. For V, J and clone size, that table is used; D and trimming come from the DNA. The sample table holds 180,000 or so clones, of which 80% to 90% were seen once. Of the sample, 7.5% to 10% is held by the ten largest clones.

The sample comes from a study of cytomegalovirus exposure and HLA in healthy donors (TCRdb year 2017). Study-level background: An earlier analysis of some 500 of the donors reported 250 to 300 Gb of sequence data and roughly 110 million unique TCR beta sequences from 190 million or so T cells. An early release covering some 640 HLA-typed donors comprised about 310 gigabases of sequencing data and 85 million to 100 million unique TCR sequences. Among the roughly 400 genotyped donors, approximately 81% belonged to the genetic ancestry cluster associated with self-reported Caucasian donors. The study aimed to test whether cataloging public T cell receptors could reveal signatures of past pathogen exposure. Using immunosequencing, the study profiled T cell repertoires from 500 to 800 subjects and related those repertoires to cytomegalovirus serostatus. A separate validation cohort of over 95 different subjects was used in addition to the 666-subject first cohort. To predict cytomegalovirus infection status, the study combined high-throughput TCR immunosequencing, statistical association of individual TCRs with disease status, and machine learning. To study patterns of TCR occurrence, a later analysis re-analyzed previously published TCR beta repertoires from 666 donors and added high-resolution HLA genotyping. Rather than using new phenotypic data, the later analysis identified candidate immune exposures from TCR beta sequences and from how often those sequences occurred across donors. To decide whether each TCR beta V gene segment behaved as functional or pseudogenic, an earlier analysis of some 600 of the donors relied on high-throughput TCR beta sequencing. Alongside the repertoire data, information on donor age, sex, ethnicity and CMV serostatus was compiled. A later genetic analysis used genome-wide SNP genotypes for about 60% of the roughly 700 donors, treating that subset as a discovery cohort. Every discovery cohort repertoire had been produced on one sequencing platform. HLA typing covered class I and class II loci at four-digit resolution. The number of donors typed differed by locus, with 629-630 for A, B, C, DRB1 and DQB1, more than 500 for DQA1, 600 to 610 for DPA1, and 400 to 490 for DPB1. Because of strong linkage in the cohort, a few DR-DQ haplotypes were treated as single units for association and clustering. On average, around 230,000 unique TCR beta nucleotide sequences were sequenced per donor among 398 genotyped donors of the cohort, with roughly 18% of those sequences being non-productive.

What the study reported, not specific to this receptor: The study listed around 160 TCR beta chains as associated with cytomegalovirus. At a false discovery rate of 0.05, a later analysis linked 15,000 to 20,000 TCR beta sequences to specific HLA alleles. Linkage disequilibrium might explain the correlated functional status among segregating V segments, but an unknown experimental factor could not be ruled out. An earlier analysis of several hundred of the donors showed that most TCR beta V segments appeared in productive rearrangements either about 90% or about 30% of the time, which broadly matched IMGT annotations. Roughly uniform sequencing depth across donors was assumed in presence/absence analyses, although this assumption may not hold. A further reported finding was that TCR beta sequences accurately predicted the HLA-A and HLA-B alleles for most subjects in the first cohort. In a later analysis, HLA-associated TCR beta chains were found to be more clonally expanded and to have lower generation probabilities than equally common non-associated chains. Because counts were too low, 15 to 20 rarely observed V segments, including chromosome 9 orphons, were excluded from the earlier analysis of roughly 580 of the donors. In a later analysis, TCR association rates were found to vary across HLA loci, with the most associated TCRs seen for DRB1 alleles and the fewest for HLA-C alleles. The authors suggested that the approach could potentially be extended to other disease states and immunological phenotypes. Several of the top co-occurrence clusters appeared to be linked to parvovirus B19, influenza, CMV and Epstein-Barr virus, according to a later analysis. In vitro tests confirmed that a few of the cytomegalovirus-associated TCR beta chains recognize cytomegalovirus antigens. The only immune exposure information available for the cohort was CMV serostatus. While some public TCRs were present in many individuals, most TCR sequences turned up only very rarely across donors. Compared with the approximately 670-donor mean, donors in an Asian-associated ancestry cluster had fewer N-insertions in productive TCRs, according to a later genetic analysis. Some IMGT-functional V segments, including TRBV6-2 and TRBV6-3, could not be told apart with the 87-base-pair reads, so those segments were excluded. In both the original and validation cohorts, the classifier was reported to diagnose cytomegalovirus status with high specificity and sensitivity. An association between a missense DCLRE1C variant and V-gene and J-gene trimming of TCR beta chains was found in a later genetic analysis and replicated in an independent cohort. A cluster of highly shared sequence variants was judged likely to represent a technical artifact of the sequencing pipeline. The cohort was sequenced for TCR beta chains only, and without alpha or paired-chain data the features that could be detected were limited. When HLA alleles, especially DR and DQ, strongly co-occurred, attributing TCR associations to individual alleles was difficult. Because HLA typing was missing for some donors at each locus, association tests included only the typed subset. Most CMV-associated TCR beta chains appeared to be HLA-restricted in a later analysis, and the HLA associations seemed to be driven largely by CMV exposure.

The clonotype was recovered from a young man in good health and CMV-seropositive. Sample: PBMCs. The chain joins TRBV4-3 to TRBJ2-5; a weak D assignment points to TRBD2 (6 bases agree). In nucleotide form, the sequence is TGCGCCAGCAGCCAAGGTTCAGGCGGGGCACCCCGAGAGACCCAGTACTTC. Translated, it reads CASSQGSGGAPRETQYF.